In its sample, the clone carrying this TCR beta chain is medium-sized (0.01 to 0.1%). Its antigen remains unidentified. This record comes from a study of T cell repertoires in aging, cancer and after chemotherapy. Study at large: The whole study produced a dataset of about 8.8 million TCR reads. Study-wide points: Healthy donors lost TCR diversity with age mainly through richness, cancer patients through richness and evenness.

Deletions cut 5 bases from V and 0 bases from J, with 16 bases between. CDR1 and CDR2 (germline): MNHEY, SVGAGI. The CDR3 runs 17 residues. Peripheral blood genomic DNA, not sorted cells or RNA, was the template. Rearranged V-D-J TRB sequences were amplified with a mixed TRB-A/B primer pool. TCRdb re-derived calls from the multiplex PCR reads in MiXCR, one entry per CDR3 protein. The sample lists over 4,500 distinct CDR3 sequences, 20% to 30% occurring once. The specimen was blood. The chain uses TRBV6-5 and TRBJ2-2; perhaps TRBD1 as D (5 bases). The TCR originated in a human donor in good health. The CDR3 nucleotides are TGTGCCAGCAGTCCATCTGGGGCTCGGTCGAACACCGGGGAGCTGTTTTTT. Residues: CASSPSGARSNTGELFF.